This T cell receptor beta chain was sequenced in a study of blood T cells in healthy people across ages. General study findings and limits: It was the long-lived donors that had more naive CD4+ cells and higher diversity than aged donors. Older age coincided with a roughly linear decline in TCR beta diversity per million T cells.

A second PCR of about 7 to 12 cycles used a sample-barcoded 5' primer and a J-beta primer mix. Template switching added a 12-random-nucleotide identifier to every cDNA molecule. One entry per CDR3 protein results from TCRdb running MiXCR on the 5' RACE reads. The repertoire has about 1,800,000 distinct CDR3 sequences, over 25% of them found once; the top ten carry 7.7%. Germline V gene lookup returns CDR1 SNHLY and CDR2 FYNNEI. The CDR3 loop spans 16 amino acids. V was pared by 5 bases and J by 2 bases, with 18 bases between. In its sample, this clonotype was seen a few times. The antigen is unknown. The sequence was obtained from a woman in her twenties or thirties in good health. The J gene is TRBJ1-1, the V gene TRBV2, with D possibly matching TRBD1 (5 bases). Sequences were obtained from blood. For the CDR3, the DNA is TGTGCCAGCAGTTTGACAGTGTGGGGACCAAACACTGAAGCTTTCTTT. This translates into CASSLTVWGPNTEAFF.